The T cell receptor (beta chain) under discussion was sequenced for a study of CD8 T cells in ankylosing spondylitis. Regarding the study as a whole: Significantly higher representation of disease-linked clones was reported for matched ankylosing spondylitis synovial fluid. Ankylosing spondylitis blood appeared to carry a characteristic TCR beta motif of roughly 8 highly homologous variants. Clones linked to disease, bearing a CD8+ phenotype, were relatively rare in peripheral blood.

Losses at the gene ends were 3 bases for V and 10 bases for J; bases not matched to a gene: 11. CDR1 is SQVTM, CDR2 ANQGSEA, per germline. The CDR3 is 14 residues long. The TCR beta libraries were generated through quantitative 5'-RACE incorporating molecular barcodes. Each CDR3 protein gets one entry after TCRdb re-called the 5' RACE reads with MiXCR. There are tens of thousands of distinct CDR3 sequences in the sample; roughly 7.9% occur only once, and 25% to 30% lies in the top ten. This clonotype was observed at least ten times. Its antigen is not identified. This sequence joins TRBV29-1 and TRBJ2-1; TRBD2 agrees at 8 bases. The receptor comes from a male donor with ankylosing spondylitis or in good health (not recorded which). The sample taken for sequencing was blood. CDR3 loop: CSVDPLAGTGEQFF. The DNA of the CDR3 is TGCAGCGTTGACCCATTAGCGGGGACCGGGGAGCAGTTCTTC.